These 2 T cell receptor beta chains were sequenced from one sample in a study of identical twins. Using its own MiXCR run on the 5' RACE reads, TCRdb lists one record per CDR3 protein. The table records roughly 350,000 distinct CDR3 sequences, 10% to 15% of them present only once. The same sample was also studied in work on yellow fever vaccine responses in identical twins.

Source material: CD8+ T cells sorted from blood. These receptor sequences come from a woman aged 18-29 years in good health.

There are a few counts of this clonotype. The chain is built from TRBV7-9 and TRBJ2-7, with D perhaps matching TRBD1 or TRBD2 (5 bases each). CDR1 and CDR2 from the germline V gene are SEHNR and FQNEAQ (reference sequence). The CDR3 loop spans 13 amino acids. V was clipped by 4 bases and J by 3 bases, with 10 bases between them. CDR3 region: CASSWGTNYEQYV. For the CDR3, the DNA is TGTGCCAGCAGCTGGGGGACCAACTACGAGCAGTACGTC.

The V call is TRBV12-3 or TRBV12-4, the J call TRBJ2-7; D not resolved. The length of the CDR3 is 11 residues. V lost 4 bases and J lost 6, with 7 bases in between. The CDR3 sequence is CASSWSGEQYF. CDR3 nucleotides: TGTGCCAGCAGTTGGTCCGGCGAGCAGTACTTC.